The following is a T cell receptor (beta chain) sequence with its context. Its antigen is still unknown. The data were produced by immunoSEQ multiplex PCR, yet TCRdb's version contains in-frame clones alone and is incomplete. The sample contains about 140,000 clones, roughly 92% of which appear only once. This sample is drawn from a study of T cell responses to AZD1222 COVID-19 vaccine. With 5 bases removed from V and 3 bases from J, the gap between germline ends came to 4 bases. In germline, CDR1 is MDHEN, CDR2 SYDVKM. The CDR3 is 11 amino acids. Whole-study results and caveats: The donor group comprised mostly white British people and more females; the analysis possibly underestimated clonal diversity. The study found Spike-specific TCR breadth and depth rose after two AZD1222 doses.

The gene calls are TRBV28 and TRBJ2-5, with D hard to call. The receptor comes from an adult in good health. This specimen consisted of peripheral blood, obtained on day 0 of AZD1222 vaccination. CDR3 DNA: TGTGCCAGCAGTCAAAAAGAGACCCAGTACTTC. Its translation: CASSQKETQYF. Supplemented by reference TRBV28 and TRBJ2-5, the full variable domain reads DVKVTQSSRYLVKRTGEKVFLECVQDMDHENMFWYRQDPGLGLRLIYFSYDVKMKEKGDIPEGYSVSREKKERFSLILESASTNQTSMYLCASSQKETQYFGPGTRLLVL.